This T cell receptor beta chain was sequenced during a study of beta chain features in type 1 diabetes. The overall study: Regarding age, gender and cell yields, patients proved similar to healthy donors. All samples together contributed 90 million to 130 million sorted cells for examination.

This clone was detected a few times. The antigen is undetermined. A much bigger clone sits one base away, suggesting this may be a read error. Study conclusions and caveats: When VDJ junctions were examined, type 1 diabetes patients showed fewer insertions and more deletions. Whether TCRB rearrangement is influenced by HLA type went unresolved here.

The CDR3 loop spans 11 amino acids. Trimming removed 4 bases at V and 1 base at J, with 1 base between. Germline CDR1 reads SGDLS; CDR2 reads YYNGEE. Expressed TCRB transcripts were sequenced because the isolated RNA had all been reverse transcribed beforehand. TCRdb's copy holds only in-frame clones and misses some; the assay was immunoSEQ multiplex PCR. The sample records around 500,000 clones, about 32% being singletons. The specimen was naive CD4+ T cells from blood. The V gene is TRBV9, the J gene TRBJ2-3, with unresolved D. The receptor comes from a young man in good health. For the CDR3, the DNA is TGTGCCAGCAGCCGCACAGATACGCAGTATTTT. Amino acids: CASSRTDTQYF.